Included here is one TCR beta chain sequence, with context. Its target is unknown. Samples each yielded at least 5.5 micrograms of total RNA. The J segment lost 1 base and the V segment lost 7 bases, leaving 6 bases of the junction unmatched. The CDR3 runs 16 residues. CDR1 and CDR2 from the germline V gene are SGHTA and FQGNSA. Combining a sample-barcoded 5' primer with a J-beta primer mix, a second PCR ran for roughly 6 to 12 cycles. Each CDR3 protein gets one entry after TCRdb re-called the 5' RACE reads with MiXCR. The top ten hold about 21% of the sample, which has some 800,000 distinct CDR3 sequences, about 42% seen once. The data originate from a study of blood T cells in healthy people across ages. General study results and limits: Among long-lived donors, naive CD4+ cells were more numerous and diversity higher than in aged donors.

The receptor comes from a man aged 55-75 years in good health. The chain employs TRBV7-2 and TRBJ2-3; TRBD2 agrees at 12 bases. The sample consisted of blood. DNA for the CDR3: TGTGCCAGCAACCCTAGCGGGGGGGCCGGCACAGATACGCAGTATTTT. Its protein product is CASNPSGGAGTDTQYF.